Presented here are 15 T cell receptor beta chains from one specimen sequenced in a study of response to subunit inactivated influenza vaccine. TCRdb processed the RT-PCR reads anew with MiXCR; each CDR3 protein has one entry. In the table there are almost 250,000 distinct CDR3 sequences, more than 10% of which are singletons. Sequencing used non-naive T cells sorted from PBMCs, obtained 14 to 15 days before vaccination. The receptors stem from a man between 45 and 60 years old who received an inactivated influenza vaccine.

In its sample, this clonotype was seen many times. The V call is TRBV12-3 or TRBV12-4, the J call TRBJ2-1; D gene uncertain. Trimming left V 6 bases short and J 3 bases short, with 12 bases between. CDR3 length: 14 amino acids. This CDR3 reads CASSPDAYYNEQFF. CDR3 nucleotides: TGTGCCAGCAGCCCTGACGCCTACTACAATGAGCAGTTCTTC.

A few counts support this clonotype. The rearrangement links TRBV19 to TRBJ1-1, with D perhaps matching TRBD1 (5 bases). The CDR3 totals 13 residues. Germline loops: CDR1 LNHDA, CDR2 SQIVND (reference sequence). V lost 5 bases to trimming and J lost 3 bases, with 10 bases between them. CDR3 region: CASSPRGYTEAFF. Here the CDR3 DNA reads TGTGCCAGTAGTCCTCGGGGGTACACTGAAGCTTTCTTT.

A few counts support this clonotype. The genes are TRBV19 and TRBJ2-7; D is unresolved. The germline V and J ends were trimmed by 5 bases and 0 bases, with 14 bases remaining between them. CDR3 size: 15 residues. CDR1 and CDR2 from the germline V gene are LNHDA and SQIVND (reference sequence). The CDR3 nucleotides read TGTGCCAGTAGTCCGAGACCACCGACCTCCTACGAGCAGTACTTC. Amino acids: CASSPRPPTSYEQYF.

The J gene is TRBJ2-3, the V gene TRBV20-1; 9 bases are a match to TRBD2. This CDR3 comprises 15 residues. The germline V gene has CDR1 DFQATT and CDR2 SNEGSKA (reference sequence). V shed 0 bases, J shed 2 bases, and the junction held 3 bases outside the gene matches. The CDR3 spells CSAREAGGVTDTQYF. CDR3 DNA: TGCAGTGCTAGAGAGGCGGGAGGGGTCACAGATACGCAGTATTTT.

This chain links TRBV7-2 with TRBJ2-7, with D perhaps matching TRBD2 (6 bases). The V gene's germline CDR1 is SGHTA and CDR2 FQGNSA. The ends were cut back, 1 base at V and 0 bases at J, with 10 bases in the middle. The CDR3 is 15 amino acids. CDR3 region: CASSLERGSSYEQYF. The CDR3 nucleotides read TGTGCCAGCAGCTTAGAACGGGGGAGCTCCTACGAGCAGTACTTC. Variable domain in full (rest from reference TRBV7-2 and TRBJ2-7): GAGVSQSPSNKVTEKGKDVELRCDPISGHTALYWYRQSLGQGLEFLIYFQGNSAPDKSGLPSDRFSAERTGGSVSTLTIQRTQQEDSAVYLCASSLERGSSYEQYFGPGTRLTVT.

The sample holds many counts of this clonotype. The chain links TRBV5-1 to TRBJ2-4; no clear D gene. Germline assignment: CDR1 SGHRS and CDR2 YFSETQ. This CDR3 is built from 13 residues. Trimming shortened V by 0 bases and J by 5 bases, and 6 bases separated the two germline ends. The CDR3 nucleotides read TGCGCCAGCAGCTTGGCTGGGGAAAACATTCAGTACTTC. It encodes CASSLAGENIQYF. Full variable domain (rest looked up from reference TRBV5-1 and TRBJ2-4): KAGVTQTPRYLIKTRGQQVTLSCSPISGHRSVSWYQQTPGQGLQFLFEYFSETQRNKGNFPGRFSGRQFSNSRSEMNVSTLELGDSALYLCASSLAGENIQYFGAGTRLSVL.

This clonotype was seen ten or more times. This rearrangement joins TRBV25-1 to TRBJ1-5; no definite D call. The CDR3 spans 12 residues. Trimming stripped 6 bases from V and 6 bases from J, with 9 bases between. Germline-derived CDR1 and CDR2 are MGHDK and SYGVNS. The CDR3 region has the DNA TGTGCCAGCAGCACGGCAGGTCAGCCCCAGCATTTT. It translates to CASSTAGQPQHF.

The chain employs TRBV6-5 and TRBJ1-5; a possible D gene is TRBD1 (5 bases). The CDR3 has 15 amino acids. Germline CDR1 is MNHEY and CDR2 is SVGAGI. Trimming cost V 0 bases and J 4 bases, with 10 bases left between them. The CDR3 loop is CASSYSTERNQPQHF. The CDR3 coding sequence is TGTGCCAGCAGTTACTCGACAGAAAGAAATCAGCCCCAGCATTTT.

The chain couples TRBV5-6 to TRBJ2-1; 10 bases are shared with TRBD2. This CDR3 has 16 amino acids. Germline V gives CDR1 SGHDT, CDR2 YYEEEE. The ends lost 4 bases at V and 9 bases at J; junction bases unmatched: 13. The CDR3 reads CASSPSGRGVSGEQFF. CDR3 sequence (DNA): TGTGCCAGCAGCCCAAGCGGGAGGGGTGTATCTGGTGAGCAGTTCTTC.

Only a few counts were recorded for this clonotype. This chain uses TRBV24-1 with TRBJ2-1; 8 nucleotides line up with TRBD2. This CDR3 has 14 amino acids. V was pared by 8 bases and J by 4 bases, with 6 bases of the junction left unmatched. Germline V gives CDR1 KGHDR, CDR2 SFDVKD. CDR3 sequence: CATNPGGLYNEQFF. The CDR3 region has the DNA TGTGCCACCAACCCGGGAGGGCTTTACAATGAGCAGTTCTTC.

The CDR3 protein is CASSLERGLVEQYF. The CDR3 coding sequence is TGCGCCAGCAGCTTGGAACGGGGGCTTGTCGAGCAGTACTTC. The chain recombines TRBV5-1 with TRBJ2-7; D tentatively reads TRBD1 or TRBD2 (6 bases each). The CDR3 contains 14 residues. The germline gives CDR1 SGHRS, CDR2 YFSETQ. V was pared by 0 bases and J by 6 bases, with 13 bases between.

This clonotype was seen a handful of times. The chain has TRBV6-5 and TRBJ2-3; D is possibly TRBD2 (7 bases). CDR3 length: 17 residues. The V end was cut by 0 bases, the J end by 1 base, with 14 bases between. Germline V gene sequence: CDR1 MNHEY, CDR2 SVGAGI. The CDR3 region is CASSYSGAGDRTDTQYF. The CDR3 nucleotides are TGTGCCAGCAGTTACTCGGGGGCGGGGGACCGCACAGATACGCAGTATTTT.

This clonotype occurred a few times. The chain couples TRBV10-3 to TRBJ2-7; 8 bases are a match to TRBD1. This CDR3 is built from 17 residues. Germline lookup yields CDR1 ENHRY and CDR2 SYGVKD. After removal of 3 bases from V and 5 bases from J, the junction contained 15 bases not matched to a gene. In nucleotides, the CDR3 is TGTGCCATCAGTGACCCCCCCGGACAGGGAAGGAGGGACGAGCAGTACTTC. Encoded protein: CAISDPPGQGRRDEQYF.

This clonotype was counted only a few times. The chain carries TRBV27 and TRBJ2-2; D perhaps matches TRBD2 (6 bases). Trimming took off 6 bases at V and 5 bases at J, with 19 bases between the two ends. CDR3 length equals 16 residues. Germline assignment: CDR1 MNHEY and CDR2 SMNVEV (reference sequence). CDR3 sequence: CASSSTGGDPTGELFF. The CDR3 coding sequence is TGTGCCAGCAGCTCGACCGGAGGGGATCCTACCGGGGAGCTGTTTTTT.

The rearrangement uses TRBV6-5 and TRBJ1-2; D unclear. This CDR3 region has 15 residues. Germline values: CDR1 MNHEY, CDR2 SVGAGI. The V end lost 0 bases, the J end lost 3 bases, and 11 bases lay between the germline ends. CDR3 sequence: CASSYSNTGYYGYTF. As DNA, the CDR3 is TGTGCCAGCAGTTACTCGAACACGGGATACTATGGCTACACCTTC.